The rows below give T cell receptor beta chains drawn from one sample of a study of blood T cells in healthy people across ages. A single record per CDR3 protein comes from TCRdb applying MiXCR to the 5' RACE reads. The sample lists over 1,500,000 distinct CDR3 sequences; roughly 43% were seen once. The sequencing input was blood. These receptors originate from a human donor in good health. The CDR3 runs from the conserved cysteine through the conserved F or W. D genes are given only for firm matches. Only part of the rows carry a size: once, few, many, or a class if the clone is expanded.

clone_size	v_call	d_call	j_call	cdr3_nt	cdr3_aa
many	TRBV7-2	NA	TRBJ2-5	TGTGCCAGCAGCTGGCACTGGTTATTGGGTGAGACCCAGTACTTC	CASSWHWLLGETQYF
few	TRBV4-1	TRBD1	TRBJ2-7	TGCGCCAGCAGCCAAGGGGACAGCGTGGCGGGCGAGCAGTACTTC	CASSQGDSVAGEQYF
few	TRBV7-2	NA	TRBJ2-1	TGTGCCAGCAGCTTATCCCGGGGGCCCTACAATGAGCAGTTCTTC	CASSLSRGPYNEQFF
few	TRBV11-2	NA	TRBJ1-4	TGTGCCAGCAGCTCCAATACAGGGCGGCCTAATGAAAAACTGTTTTTT	CASSSNTGRPNEKLFF
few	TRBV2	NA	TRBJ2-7	TGTGCCAACCGGTCGGCGTCCCAACAACCTGAAGCCCTCTACGAGCAGTACTTC	CANRSASQQPEALYEQYF
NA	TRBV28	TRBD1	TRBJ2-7	TGTGCCAGCAGGTTTGAGGGGACAGGGTTCGAGCAGTACTTC	CASRFEGTGFEQYF
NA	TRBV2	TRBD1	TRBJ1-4	TGTGCCAGCCGAACAGGGGGCGAAGAAAAACTGTTTTTT	CASRTGGEEKLFF
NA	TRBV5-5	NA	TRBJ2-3	TGTGCCAGCAGCTTGGCGCCCTCACTATCCACAGATACGCAGTATTTT	CASSLAPSLSTDTQYF
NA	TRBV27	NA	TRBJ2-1	TGTGCCAGCAGTTTATGGGAGGGGGAATACAATGAGCAGTTCTTC	CASSLWEGEYNEQFF
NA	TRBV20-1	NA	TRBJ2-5	TGCAGTGCTAGAAAAGACGGTGGGGAGACCCAGTACTTC	CSARKDGGETQYF
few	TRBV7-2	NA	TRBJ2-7	TGTGCCAGCAGCTTAGCCAACCGTTACGAGCAGTACTTC	CASSLANRYEQYF
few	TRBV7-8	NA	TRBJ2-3	TGTGCCAGCAGCTTAGAGGGGGGGCGGGGCACAGATACGCAGTATTTT	CASSLEGGRGTDTQYF
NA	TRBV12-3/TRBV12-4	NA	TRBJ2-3	TGTGCCAGCAGGGTCCAGGGAAGCACAGATACGCAGTATTTT	CASRVQGSTDTQYF
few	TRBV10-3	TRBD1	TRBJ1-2	TGTGCCATCAGTGACCCGGCCACCGGGACAGGGAATGGCTACACCTTC	CAISDPATGTGNGYTF
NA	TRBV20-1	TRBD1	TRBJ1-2	TGCAGTGCTAGAATTGAGGGGGCAGACGGCTACACCTTC	CSARIEGADGYTF
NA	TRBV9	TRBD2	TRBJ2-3	TGTGCCAGCAGCGTAGAGACTAGCGGGCCGAGCACAGATACGCAGTATTTT	CASSVETSGPSTDTQYF
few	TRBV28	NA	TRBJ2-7	TGTGCCGGGGGGACAGCCCCCTACGAGCAGTACTTC	CAGGTAPYEQYF
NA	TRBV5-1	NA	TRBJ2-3	TGCGCCAGCAGCTTGGTAGGGCAGAATACGCAGTATTTT	CASSLVGQNTQYF
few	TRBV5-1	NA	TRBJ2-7	TGCGCCAGCAGCGAGAGGTTCGGGGTCCCCTACGAGCAGTACTTC	CASSERFGVPYEQYF
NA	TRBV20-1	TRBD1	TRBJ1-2	TGCAGTGCTAGAGACTGGGACAGGGTATATAACTATGGCTACACCTTC	CSARDWDRVYNYGYTF
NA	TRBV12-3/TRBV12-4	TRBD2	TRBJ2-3	TGTGCCAGCAGCTGGCTTTTTCGGGGGGGCCCCACAGATACGCAGTATTTT	CASSWLFRGGPTDTQYF
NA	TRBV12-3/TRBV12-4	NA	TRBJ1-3	TGTGCCAGCAGTCCCTCTGTGGGTTCAGCTGGAAACACCATATATTTT	CASSPSVGSAGNTIYF
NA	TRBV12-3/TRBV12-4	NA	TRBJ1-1	TGTGCCAGCAGCCTACAGAACACGAACACTGAAGCTTTCTTT	CASSLQNTNTEAFF
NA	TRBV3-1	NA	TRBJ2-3	TGTGCCAGCAGCCAAGATAATATGGACAATTGGGATACGCAGTATTTT	CASSQDNMDNWDTQYF
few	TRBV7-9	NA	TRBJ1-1	TGTGCCAGCAGCTTAGGGGTAGGGCGGTTAAACACTGAAGCTTTCTTT	CASSLGVGRLNTEAFF
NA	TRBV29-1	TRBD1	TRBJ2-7	TGCAGCGTTGGGCAGGGGGCTAGCGATTACTACGAGCAGTACTTC	CSVGQGASDYYEQYF
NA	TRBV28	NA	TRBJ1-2	TGTGCCAGCAGTTATCAAAGAGCTAACTATGGCTACACCTTC	CASSYQRANYGYTF
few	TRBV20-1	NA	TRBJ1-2	TGCAGTGCCCCCAAAGCGGGGCTTGGCTACACCTTC	CSAPKAGLGYTF
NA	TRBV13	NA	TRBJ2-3	TGTGCCAGCAGCTTAAGCTCTACCCTTTACCGCTCAGATACGCAGTATTTT	CASSLSSTLYRSDTQYF
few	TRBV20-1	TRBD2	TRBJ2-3	TGCAGTGCTAGAGCGGGGAATAGCGGGAGACGCACAGATACGCAGTATTTT	CSARAGNSGRRTDTQYF
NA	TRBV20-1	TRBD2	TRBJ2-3	TGCAGTGCTAGTATAGCGGGGGCCGCCACAGATACGCAGTATTTT	CSASIAGAATDTQYF
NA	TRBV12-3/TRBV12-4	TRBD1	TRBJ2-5	TGTGCCAGTTCAATTGGGACAGAGGAGTCGGAAGGAGAGACCCAGTACTTC	CASSIGTEESEGETQYF
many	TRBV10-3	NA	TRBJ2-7	TGTGCCATCAGTGACAACACCTACGAGCAGTACTTC	CAISDNTYEQYF
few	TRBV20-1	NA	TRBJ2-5	TGCAGTCCTTCTCAGGGTCAAGAGACCCAGTACTTC	CSPSQGQETQYF
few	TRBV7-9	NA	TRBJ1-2	TGTGCCAGCAGCTTAAATGGAGTGGAAGGCTACACCTTC	CASSLNGVEGYTF
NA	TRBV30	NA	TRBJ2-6	TGTGCCTGGGGCCAGCTTGACTCTGGGGCCAACGTCCTGACTTTC	CAWGQLDSGANVLTF
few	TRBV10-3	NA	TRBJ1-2	TGTGCCATCAGTGAGATGGGGAGGATAGAAGGCTACACCTTC	CAISEMGRIEGYTF
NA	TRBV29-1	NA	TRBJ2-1	TGCAGCGTGTGGGGGATGTTCACGATTGGACCCTCCAATGAGCAGTTCTTC	CSVWGMFTIGPSNEQFF
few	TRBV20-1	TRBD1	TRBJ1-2	TGCAGTGCTAGAGCAGGGGGACATGAAGGCTACACCTTC	CSARAGGHEGYTF
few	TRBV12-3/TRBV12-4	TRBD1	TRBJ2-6	TGTGCCAGCAGTCCCCGGACAGGGGGGATGTCTGGGGCCAACGTCCTGACTTTC	CASSPRTGGMSGANVLTF